A selection of T cell receptor beta chains follows, all from one sample in a study of T cells in Graves' hyperthyroidism and ophthalmopathy. TCRdb re-analysed the multiplex PCR reads in MiXCR, keeping a single row per CDR3 protein. The table has about 360,000 distinct CDR3 sequences, less than 15% seen once. Input material: blood. The receptors originated from a young woman with Graves' hyperthyroidism. CDR3s include the opening cysteine and the closing phenylalanine or tryptophan. The order of the fields is D gene, V gene, J gene, clone size, CDR3 protein, CDR3 DNA. A D gene is named only where the DNA matches it firmly. The size entry is marked missing in some rows and otherwise reads once, few, many or a size class.

D gene: TRBD1; V gene: TRBV10-1; J gene: TRBJ1-6; clone size: .; CDR3 protein: CASRPGQGSSPLHF; CDR3 DNA: TGCGCCAGCAGGCCGGGACAGGGAAGTTCACCCCTCCACTTT
D gene: .; V gene: TRBV28; J gene: TRBJ2-1; clone size: many; CDR3 protein: CASSPLGDEQFF; CDR3 DNA: TGTGCCAGCAGTCCCCTCGGCGATGAGCAGTTCTTC
D gene: .; V gene: TRBV11-1; J gene: TRBJ2-3; clone size: .; CDR3 protein: CASSGDHKADTQYF; CDR3 DNA: TGTGCCAGCAGTGGAGACCACAAAGCGGATACGCAGTATTTT
D gene: .; V gene: TRBV11-2; J gene: TRBJ2-7; clone size: many; CDR3 protein: CASSLSSQGYEQYF; CDR3 DNA: TGTGCCAGCAGCTTATCGTCACAGGGCTACGAGCAGTACTTC
D gene: .; V gene: TRBV11-2; J gene: TRBJ2-1; clone size: many; CDR3 protein: CASSSLRQGEQFF; CDR3 DNA: TGTGCCAGCAGCTCCCTAAGGCAGGGTGAGCAGTTCTTC
D gene: TRBD1; V gene: TRBV20-1; J gene: TRBJ2-7; clone size: .; CDR3 protein: CSATGQGRVYEQYF; CDR3 DNA: TGCAGTGCTACGGGACAGGGACGGGTCTACGAGCAGTACTTC
D gene: .; V gene: TRBV20-1; J gene: TRBJ2-7; clone size: many; CDR3 protein: CSAFGRVNYEQYF; CDR3 DNA: TGCAGTGCCTTCGGGAGAGTGAACTACGAGCAGTACTTC
D gene: .; V gene: TRBV6-1; J gene: TRBJ1-2; clone size: few; CDR3 protein: CASSFIKGAGTYGYTF; CDR3 DNA: TGTGCCAGCAGTTTCATTAAAGGGGCCGGAACCTATGGCTACACCTTC
D gene: .; V gene: TRBV6-1; J gene: TRBJ2-2; clone size: many; CDR3 protein: CASSQRGNTGELFF; CDR3 DNA: TGTGCCAGCAGTCAACGGGGGAACACCGGGGAGCTGTTTTTT
D gene: .; V gene: TRBV5-1; J gene: TRBJ2-2; clone size: .; CDR3 protein: CASLAPNTGELFF; CDR3 DNA: TGCGCCAGCTTAGCCCCCAACACCGGGGAGCTGTTTTTT
D gene: .; V gene: TRBV7-2; J gene: TRBJ2-5; clone size: few; CDR3 protein: CASSLLTAVLIGTQYF; CDR3 DNA: TGTGCCAGCAGCCTTTTAACGGCGGTTCTAATTGGGACCCAGTACTTC
D gene: TRBD2; V gene: TRBV28; J gene: TRBJ2-5; clone size: many; CDR3 protein: CASSGRGTSGQETQYF; CDR3 DNA: TGTGCCAGCAGTGGCCGCGGGACTAGCGGCCAAGAGACCCAGTACTTC
D gene: TRBD1; V gene: TRBV12-3/TRBV12-4; J gene: TRBJ2-7; clone size: many; CDR3 protein: CASSFAGQGYEQYF; CDR3 DNA: TGTGCCAGCAGTTTCGCGGGACAGGGGTACGAGCAGTACTTC
D gene: .; V gene: TRBV28; J gene: TRBJ1-5; clone size: many; CDR3 protein: CASTRDLNQPQHF; CDR3 DNA: TGTGCCAGCACCCGGGACCTCAATCAGCCCCAGCATTTT
D gene: TRBD2; V gene: TRBV3-1; J gene: TRBJ2-7; clone size: many; CDR3 protein: CASSSGLADYEQYF; CDR3 DNA: TGTGCCAGCAGCTCCGGACTAGCGGATTACGAGCAGTACTTC
D gene: .; V gene: TRBV13; J gene: TRBJ1-2; clone size: many; CDR3 protein: CASSEPDHYGYTF; CDR3 DNA: TGTGCCAGCAGCGAGCCCGACCACTATGGCTACACCTTC
D gene: .; V gene: TRBV6-1; J gene: TRBJ2-3; clone size: many; CDR3 protein: CASTPGRGTDTQYF; CDR3 DNA: TGTGCCAGCACCCCGGGGCGGGGCACAGATACGCAGTATTTT
D gene: .; V gene: TRBV27; J gene: TRBJ2-3; clone size: many; CDR3 protein: CASSLQPFSTDTQYF; CDR3 DNA: TGTGCCAGCAGTTTACAACCCTTTAGCACAGATACGCAGTATTTT
D gene: .; V gene: TRBV3-1; J gene: TRBJ1-2; clone size: many; CDR3 protein: CASSQGRGANYGYTF; CDR3 DNA: TGTGCCAGCAGCCAAGGACGGGGAGCTAACTATGGCTACACCTTC
D gene: TRBD1; V gene: TRBV27; J gene: TRBJ1-1; clone size: few; CDR3 protein: CASSPITGGGGPTEAFF; CDR3 DNA: TGTGCCAGCAGTCCTATTACAGGGGGTGGGGGGCCCACTGAAGCTTTCTTT
D gene: TRBD2; V gene: TRBV28; J gene: TRBJ2-7; clone size: many; CDR3 protein: CAITGRGSYEQYF; CDR3 DNA: TGTGCCATCACCGGGAGGGGATCCTACGAGCAGTACTTC
D gene: TRBD2; V gene: TRBV3-1; J gene: TRBJ2-1; clone size: many; CDR3 protein: CASSQWAGAGGQENEQFF; CDR3 DNA: TGTGCCAGCAGCCAATGGGCTGGGGCGGGGGGGCAGGAAAATGAGCAGTTCTTC
D gene: .; V gene: TRBV28; J gene: TRBJ2-1; clone size: few; CDR3 protein: CASSFPSSYNEQFF; CDR3 DNA: TGTGCCAGCAGTTTTCCCAGCTCCTACAATGAGCAGTTCTTC
D gene: .; V gene: TRBV19; J gene: TRBJ2-3; clone size: .; CDR3 protein: CASSMGAATDTQYF; CDR3 DNA: TGTGCCAGTAGTATGGGAGCTGCGACAGATACGCAGTATTTT
D gene: .; V gene: TRBV20-1; J gene: TRBJ1-2; clone size: many; CDR3 protein: CSAARAWGGGIGYGYTF; CDR3 DNA: TGCAGTGCTGCCCGCGCGTGGGGGGGTGGAATAGGCTATGGCTACACCTTC
D gene: .; V gene: TRBV9; J gene: TRBJ2-5; clone size: few; CDR3 protein: CASSASSQETQYF; CDR3 DNA: TGTGCCAGCAGCGCCTCTTCACAAGAGACCCAGTACTTC
D gene: .; V gene: TRBV10-3; J gene: TRBJ2-1; clone size: many; CDR3 protein: CAANRGEGNEQFF; CDR3 DNA: TGTGCCGCTAATAGGGGCGAAGGAAATGAGCAGTTCTTC
D gene: .; V gene: TRBV6-1; J gene: TRBJ1-4; clone size: .; CDR3 protein: CASRNVREKLFF; CDR3 DNA: TGTGCCAGCAGGAACGTCCGAGAAAAACTGTTTTTT
D gene: .; V gene: TRBV3-1; J gene: TRBJ1-1; clone size: many; CDR3 protein: CASSQDSNTEAFF; CDR3 DNA: TGTGCCAGCAGCCAAGATTCCAACACTGAAGCTTTCTTT
D gene: TRBD2; V gene: TRBV2; J gene: TRBJ2-1; clone size: many; CDR3 protein: CAPGGTSPYNEQFF; CDR3 DNA: TGTGCGCCCGGGGGGACCTCGCCCTACAATGAGCAGTTCTTC
D gene: TRBD1; V gene: TRBV27; J gene: TRBJ1-1; clone size: many; CDR3 protein: CASSLWGQGDNTEAFF; CDR3 DNA: TGTGCCAGCAGTTTATGGGGGCAGGGGGATAACACTGAAGCTTTCTTT
D gene: TRBD1; V gene: TRBV28; J gene: TRBJ1-6; clone size: many; CDR3 protein: CASSSGTGGSPLHF; CDR3 DNA: TGTGCCAGCAGCTCCGGGACAGGGGGTTCACCCCTCCACTTT
D gene: TRBD1; V gene: TRBV9; J gene: TRBJ1-1; clone size: few; CDR3 protein: CASSPATGQTSTEAFF; CDR3 DNA: TGTGCCAGCAGCCCAGCGACAGGGCAAACGAGCACTGAAGCTTTCTTT
D gene: TRBD2; V gene: TRBV7-3; J gene: TRBJ2-1; clone size: many; CDR3 protein: CASSSSRLAYNEQFF; CDR3 DNA: TGTGCCAGCAGCTCCTCCCGACTAGCATACAATGAGCAGTTCTTC
D gene: .; V gene: TRBV9; J gene: TRBJ2-7; clone size: many; CDR3 protein: CASSVMTETIYEQYF; CDR3 DNA: TGTGCCAGCAGCGTGATGACAGAAACCATCTACGAGCAGTACTTC
D gene: .; V gene: TRBV20-1; J gene: TRBJ1-6; clone size: .; CDR3 protein: CSARSLTGGGSSYNSPLHF; CDR3 DNA: TGCAGTGCTAGGTCGCTCACGGGGGGGGGGAGCTCCTATAATTCACCCCTCCACTTT
D gene: .; V gene: TRBV2; J gene: TRBJ1-2; clone size: many; CDR3 protein: CASSYSLNYGYTF; CDR3 DNA: TGTGCCAGCAGTTACAGCTTAAACTATGGCTACACCTTC
D gene: .; V gene: TRBV20-1; J gene: TRBJ2-3; clone size: many; CDR3 protein: CSAPGPQSPTDTQYF; CDR3 DNA: TGCAGTGCTCCCGGGCCCCAGTCCCCCACAGATACGCAGTATTTT
D gene: .; V gene: TRBV14; J gene: TRBJ1-1; clone size: few; CDR3 protein: CASSPRQGGEAFF; CDR3 DNA: TGTGCCAGCAGCCCCCGTCAGGGTGGGGAAGCTTTCTTT
D gene: .; V gene: TRBV7-2; J gene: TRBJ2-5; clone size: many; CDR3 protein: CASSLWSSQETQYF; CDR3 DNA: TGTGCCAGCAGCTTATGGAGCTCCCAAGAGACCCAGTACTTC
D gene: .; V gene: TRBV7-9; J gene: TRBJ2-7; clone size: .; CDR3 protein: CASSLPDQGSYEQYF; CDR3 DNA: TGTGCCAGCAGCTTGCCTGATCAGGGCTCCTACGAGCAGTACTTC
D gene: .; V gene: TRBV12-3/TRBV12-4; J gene: TRBJ2-7; clone size: .; CDR3 protein: CASRWGPREQYF; CDR3 DNA: TGTGCCAGCAGGTGGGGGCCTCGGGAGCAGTACTTC
D gene: .; V gene: TRBV7-6; J gene: TRBJ2-3; clone size: few; CDR3 protein: CASSLVGEQGDTQYF; CDR3 DNA: TGTGCCAGCAGCTTAGTTGGTGAGCAGGGTGATACGCAGTATTTT
D gene: .; V gene: TRBV25-1; J gene: TRBJ2-1; clone size: .; CDR3 protein: CASSELRGRGEYNEQFF; CDR3 DNA: TGTGCCAGCAGTGAATTAAGGGGTAGGGGAGAGTACAATGAGCAGTTCTTC
D gene: .; V gene: TRBV24-1; J gene: TRBJ2-4; clone size: many; CDR3 protein: CATSDGERAKNIQYF; CDR3 DNA: TGTGCCACCAGTGACGGTGAGAGGGCCAAAAACATTCAGTACTTC
D gene: TRBD1; V gene: TRBV2; J gene: TRBJ2-1; clone size: many; CDR3 protein: CASRTDRVYINEQFF; CDR3 DNA: TGTGCCAGCAGGACGGACAGGGTGTATATCAATGAGCAGTTCTTC
D gene: TRBD1; V gene: TRBV10-3; J gene: TRBJ2-7; clone size: many; CDR3 protein: CATHPDRATYEQYF; CDR3 DNA: TGTGCCACCCACCCCGACAGGGCTACCTACGAGCAGTACTTC
D gene: .; V gene: TRBV6-1; J gene: TRBJ2-5; clone size: .; CDR3 protein: CASSENSEKETQYF; CDR3 DNA: TGTGCCAGCAGTGAAAACAGCGAGAAAGAGACCCAGTACTTC
D gene: TRBD2; V gene: TRBV28; J gene: TRBJ2-7; clone size: many; CDR3 protein: CASHGGSAMGEQYF; CDR3 DNA: TGTGCCAGTCACGGGGGGTCTGCAATGGGGGAGCAGTACTTC
D gene: .; V gene: TRBV20-1; J gene: TRBJ2-2; clone size: few; CDR3 protein: CSSRGPNTRELFF; CDR3 DNA: TGCAGTTCTAGGGGCCCGAACACCAGGGAGCTGTTTTTT
D gene: TRBD1; V gene: TRBV5-1; J gene: TRBJ2-7; clone size: once; CDR3 protein: CASSSRQGYLPYEQYF; CDR3 DNA: TGCGCCAGCAGCTCCCGACAGGGGTATCTCCCCTACGAGCAGTACTTC
D gene: .; V gene: TRBV3-1; J gene: TRBJ2-3; clone size: .; CDR3 protein: CASSQGTTFTDTQYF; CDR3 DNA: TGTGCCAGCAGCCAAGGGACTACCTTCACAGATACGCAGTATTTT
D gene: TRBD2; V gene: TRBV28; J gene: TRBJ2-5; clone size: many; CDR3 protein: CASSSLPTSGSGETQYF; CDR3 DNA: TGTGCCAGCAGTTCTCTCCCGACTAGCGGGAGCGGAGAGACCCAGTACTTC
D gene: TRBD1; V gene: TRBV10-3; J gene: TRBJ2-3; clone size: few; CDR3 protein: CAIKGQGGGQYF; CDR3 DNA: TGTGCCATCAAGGGACAGGGGGGGGGGCAGTATTTT
D gene: TRBD2; V gene: TRBV7-2; J gene: TRBJ2-7; clone size: many; CDR3 protein: CASSLGSGRGFREQYF; CDR3 DNA: TGTGCCAGCAGCTTAGGAAGCGGGAGAGGGTTCCGCGAGCAGTACTTC
D gene: .; V gene: TRBV4-2; J gene: TRBJ1-4; clone size: many; CDR3 protein: CASSLEGWGVKLFF; CDR3 DNA: TGTGCCAGCAGCCTAGAAGGGTGGGGAGTAAAACTGTTTTTT
D gene: TRBD1; V gene: TRBV20-1; J gene: TRBJ1-2; clone size: few; CDR3 protein: CSAWDRGSSGYTF; CDR3 DNA: TGCAGTGCTTGGGACAGGGGCTCCTCCGGCTACACCTTC
D gene: .; V gene: TRBV5-1; J gene: TRBJ2-7; clone size: many; CDR3 protein: CASSPRISYEQYF; CDR3 DNA: TGCGCCAGCAGCCCCCGGATCTCCTACGAGCAGTACTTC
D gene: TRBD1; V gene: TRBV18; J gene: TRBJ2-7; clone size: many; CDR3 protein: CASSPLGAGTGIYEQYF; CDR3 DNA: TGTGCCAGCTCACCACTAGGGGCAGGGACAGGTATCTACGAGCAGTACTTC